The 29 T cell receptor beta chains below all came from one sample that was sequenced in a study of CD4 T cell repertoires and nickel. TCRdb reprocessed the RT-PCR reads via MiXCR and lists one record per CDR3 protein. The sample lists hundreds of distinct CDR3 sequences, approximately 49% occurring once. Sample: CD4+ T cells from blood, not recorded whether cultured. The receptors shown here come from a human donor in a nickel allergy study, with or without nickel allergy (not recorded which). It is not recorded whether this sample comes from one donor or several.

The V gene is TRBV3-1, the J gene TRBJ1-1, with a possible D match to TRBD1 (6 bases). Trimming took 3 bases from V and 4 from J, leaving 12 bases between them. Germline V gene data show CDR1 as LGHDT and CDR2 as YNNKEL (reference sequence). This CDR3 contains 14 residues. CDR3 amino acids: CASSHDRSGTEAFF. CDR3 DNA: TGTGCCAGCAGCCACGACAGGTCAGGCACTGAAGCTTTCTTT.

V gene TRBV20-1 combines with J gene TRBJ1-2, with D perhaps TRBD1 (5 bases). Germline CDR1 reads DFQATT; CDR2 reads SNEGSKA (reference sequence). This CDR3 has 11 residues. V lost 6 bases, J lost 8 bases, and 13 bases lay in between. The CDR3: CSARRGAGYTF. The CDR3 nucleotides read TGCAGTGCCAGGAGAGGGGCGGGCTACACCTTC.

This chain links TRBV5-1 with TRBJ2-3; TRBD2 matches 16 bases. The CDR3 runs to 19 residues. Germline values: CDR1 SGHRS, CDR2 YFSETQ. The ends lost 4 bases at V and 0 bases at J; junction bases unmatched: 8. The CDR3 nucleotides are TGCGCCAGCAGCCTACCTGGGACTAGCGGGAGGGCCAGCACAGATACGCAGTATTTT. Its protein product is CASSLPGTSGRASTDTQYF. Filled out from reference TRBV5-1 and TRBJ2-3, the complete variable domain reads KAGVTQTPRYLIKTRGQQVTLSCSPISGHRSVSWYQQTPGQGLQFLFEYFSETQRNKGNFPGRFSGRQFSNSRSEMNVSTLELGDSALYLCASSLPGTSGRASTDTQYFGPGTRLTVL.

The rearrangement uses TRBV28 and TRBJ2-1; unclear D gene. The germline CDR1 and CDR2 sequences are MDHEN and SYDVKM. Trimming removed 6 bases from V and 3 bases from J, with 6 bases in between. The CDR3 has 12 amino acids. CDR3 sequence reads: CASRPNYNEQFF. CDR3 coding DNA: TGTGCCAGCAGACCTAACTACAATGAGCAGTTCTTC.

This chain links TRBV28 with TRBJ1-5, with a possible D match to TRBD1 (6 bases). Trimming stripped 3 bases from V and 7 bases from J, with 16 bases between. Germline V gives CDR1 MDHEN, CDR2 SYDVKM. This CDR3 is built from 15 residues. CDR3 amino acids: CASSFQGMGLQPQHF. The CDR3 DNA sequence: TGTGCCAGCAGTTTTCAGGGGATGGGCCTCCAGCCCCAGCATTTT.

This clonotype was observed a handful of times. This rearrangement joins TRBV12-3 or TRBV12-4 to TRBJ1-5, with D uncertain. This CDR3 has 12 residues. V gave up 5 bases and J gave up 1 base, with 3 bases separating them. The CDR3 DNA reads TGTGCCAGCAGTCAGAGCAATCAGCCCCAGCATTTT. It yields the protein CASSQSNQPQHF.

This chain joins TRBV7-8 and TRBJ2-7, with 8 bases identical to TRBD2. CDR1 SGHVS and CDR2 FQNEAQ come from the germline V gene. This CDR3 has 19 residues. V trimming: 6 bases; J trimming: 0 bases; junction bases outside the gene matches: 19. The CDR3 region has the DNA TGTGCCAGCAGGAAGGCGGCGGGGGGCCACCTAACGAGCTCCTACGAGCAGTACTTC. Amino acid sequence: CASRKAAGGHLTSSYEQYF.

The CDR3 here is CASSQPGQFSYEQYF. The CDR3, as DNA: TGTGCCAGCAGCCAACCTGGACAGTTCTCCTACGAGCAGTACTTC. This chain joins TRBV7-2 and TRBJ2-7; D may be TRBD1 (6 bases). Per germline, CDR1 SGHTA and CDR2 FQGNSA. The V gene lost 5 bases and the J gene lost 0 bases, with 14 bases spanning the gap. This CDR3 contains 15 residues.

This chain links TRBV4-3 with TRBJ2-7; 7 nucleotides match TRBD1. The CDR3 runs to 15 residues. The trim removed 4 bases at V and 2 bases at J, leaving 8 bases unmatched. The germline V gene has CDR1 LGHNA and CDR2 YSLEER. The CDR3 DNA reads as TGCGCCAGCAGCCGAGACAGGGATTCGACCTACGAGCAGTACTTC. Amino acids: CASSRDRDSTYEQYF.

The chain is built from TRBV28 and TRBJ2-7; a weak D match, TRBD2 (5 bases). Germline V gene data show CDR1 as MDHEN and CDR2 as SYDVKM. There are 17 residues in the CDR3. V was pared by 3 bases and J by 2 bases, with 20 bases between. The CDR3 DNA follows: TGTGCCAGCAGTTTGTATGCGGGCTCCTTTACAGCCTACGAGCAGTACTTC. This codes for CASSLYAGSFTAYEQYF. Complete variable domain (other parts from reference TRBV28 and TRBJ2-7): DVKVTQSSRYLVKRTGEKVFLECVQDMDHENMFWYRQDPGLGLRLIYFSYDVKMKEKGDIPEGYSVSREKKERFSLILESASTNQTSMYLCASSLYAGSFTAYEQYFGPGTRLTVT.

This clonotype was counted only a few times. The chain recombines TRBV10-3 with TRBJ2-5, with TRBD1 matching 7 bases. CDR1 and CDR2 from the germline V gene are ENHRY and SYGVKD. The length of the CDR3 is 15 residues. J lost 1 base, V lost 2 bases, and 4 bases had no gene match. The CDR3 here is CAISETTGTQETQYF. DNA for the CDR3: TGTGCCATCAGTGAGACGACAGGGACCCAAGAGACCCAGTACTTC.

V is TRBV28 and J is TRBJ2-1, with 14 bases identical to TRBD2. Germline CDR1 and CDR2: MDHEN and SYDVKM. The CDR3 sequence is 16 residues long. V trimming: 4 bases; J trimming: 11 bases; junction bases outside the gene matches: 10. The DNA for the CDR3 is TGTGCCAGCAGTTCACCTACAGGACTAGCGGGAGGAAAGCAGTTCTTC. Residues: CASSSPTGLAGGKQFF.

V is TRBV20-1 and J is TRBJ2-1; 9 bases map to TRBD1. Losses at the gene ends were 2 bases for V and 1 base for J; bases not matched to a gene: 9. CDR3 length equals 17 residues. Germline CDR1 reads DFQATT; CDR2 reads SNEGSKA (reference sequence). As DNA, the CDR3 is TGCAGTGCTAGAAAACACCGGGACAGGGTATCCTACAATGAGCAGTTCTTC. Encoded protein: CSARKHRDRVSYNEQFF.

This chain joins TRBV7-2 and TRBJ2-7, with a weak D call TRBD2 (6 bases). This CDR3 has 14 amino acids. Trimming left V 5 bases short and J 0 bases short, with 11 bases between. Germline values: CDR1 SGHTA, CDR2 FQGNSA. CDR3 in amino acids: CASSQDYRSYEQYF. The CDR3 DNA reads as TGTGCCAGCAGCCAGGACTACCGCTCCTACGAGCAGTACTTC.

This clonotype occurred a few times. The chain carries TRBV9 and TRBJ2-6; D is unresolved. Germline V gene sequence: CDR1 SGDLS, CDR2 YYNGEE. The CDR3 totals 15 residues. V was shortened by 0 bases and J by 0 bases, with 4 bases between the two germline ends. CDR3 in amino acids: CASSVGGSGANVLTF. The CDR3 bases are TGTGCCAGCAGCGTAGGGGGCTCTGGGGCCAACGTCCTGACTTTC.

This clonotype was detected a few times. The gene calls are TRBV19 and TRBJ2-6, with 11 bases lining up with TRBD1. From germline, CDR1 is LNHDA and CDR2 SQIVND (reference sequence). The CDR3 contains 19 residues. The ends lost 3 bases at V and 1 base at J; junction bases unmatched: 8. CDR3 bases: TGTGCCAGTAGTATGGAGGGGACAGGGGGGAGATCTGGGGCCAACGTCCTGACTTTC. It codes for CASSMEGTGGRSGANVLTF. Together with reference TRBV19 and TRBJ2-6, the CDR3 gives the full variable domain: DGGITQSPKYLFRKEGQNVTLSCEQNLNHDAMYWYRQDPGQGLRLIYYSQIVNDFQKGDIAEGYSVSREKKESFPLTVTSAQKNPTAFYLCASSMEGTGGRSGANVLTFGAGSRLTVL.

This chain links TRBV9 with TRBJ1-4; TRBD1 matches 7 bases. Germline CDR1 reads SGDLS; CDR2 reads YYNGEE. CDR3 length equals 14 residues. The trim removed 2 bases at V and 7 bases at J, leaving 5 bases unmatched. CDR3 nucleotides: TGTGCCAGCAGCGTCACAGGGGAAGGTGAAAAACTGTTTTTT. Translation: CASSVTGEGEKLFF.

The rearrangement joins TRBV3-1 to TRBJ1-2, with TRBD1 identical over 9 bases. The CDR3 covers 16 residues. In germline, CDR1 is LGHDT, CDR2 YNNKEL (reference sequence). Losses at the gene ends were 1 base for V and 4 bases for J; bases not matched to a gene: 7. The CDR3 is CASSQVGTGRGYGYTF. The DNA for the CDR3 is TGTGCCAGCAGCCAAGTTGGGACAGGGAGGGGCTATGGCTACACCTTC.

This chain joins TRBV18 and TRBJ2-7; 8 positions match TRBD1. CDR1 is KGHSH, CDR2 LQKENI, per germline. The ends lost 4 bases at V and 7 bases at J; junction bases unmatched: 9. The CDR3 is made up of 14 amino acids. The CDR3 reads CASSQGQGVLEQYF. Written as DNA, the CDR3 is TGTGCCAGCTCACAAGGACAGGGTGTCTTGGAGCAGTACTTC.

This chain connects TRBV6-5 to TRBJ2-1; the D gene is possibly TRBD2 (5 bases). This CDR3 has 15 amino acids. Germline V gives CDR1 MNHEY, CDR2 SVGAGI. The V gene lost 0 bases and the J gene lost 10 bases, with 16 bases spanning the gap. CDR3 in amino acids: CASSYSSGSSHEQFF. The CDR3 DNA follows: TGTGCCAGCAGTTACTCGTCGGGGTCAAGTCACGAGCAGTTCTTC.

This clonotype was seen more than once but under ten times. V and J are TRBV6-5 and TRBJ2-7; D is unclear. CDR3 size: 15 residues. CDR1 is MNHEY and CDR2 is SVGAGI in the germline V gene. Between the trimmed V and J ends, which lost 2 bases and 2 bases, there was a span of 13 bases. Written as DNA, the CDR3 is TGTGCCAGCAGTTACGGTGGGCCGGTCCCCTACGAGCAGTACTTC. Amino acids: CASSYGGPVPYEQYF.

This chain links TRBV5-1 with TRBJ2-2, with 8 bases lining up with TRBD2. The CDR3 covers 15 residues. V shed 6 bases and J 5 bases; nucleotides not matched to a gene: 9. Germline lookup yields CDR1 SGHRS and CDR2 YFSETQ. CDR3 loop: CASNPRGGYTGELFF. CDR3 sequence (DNA): TGCGCCAGCAACCCTCGGGGGGGCTATACCGGGGAGCTGTTTTTT.

This sequence joins TRBV6-5 and TRBJ2-7; possible D gene TRBD2, 5 bases. Trimming left V 0 bases short and J 1 base short, with 10 bases between. CDR3 length: 15 residues. Germline loops: CDR1 MNHEY, CDR2 SVGAGI. This CDR3 reads CASSYSSGSSYEQYF. The DNA for the CDR3 is TGTGCCAGCAGTTACTCGAGCGGTTCTTCCTACGAGCAGTACTTC.

The chain employs TRBV20-1 and TRBJ2-4; TRBD2 aligns across 12 bases. The V gene end was trimmed by 7 bases and the J gene end by 0 bases; junction bases not matched to a gene: 4. Germline loops: CDR1 DFQATT, CDR2 SNEGSKA (reference sequence). CDR3 length equals 15 residues. CDR3: CSGTSGTLAKNIQYF. CDR3 nucleotides: TGCAGTGGGACTAGCGGGACACTAGCCAAAAACATTCAGTACTTC.

This clonotype was recorded a few times. The chain recombines TRBV6-5 with TRBJ1-1; the match to TRBD1 covers 7 bases. With V trimmed by 6 bases and J by 4 bases, 11 bases remained unmatched. This CDR3 is 15 amino acids long. CDR1 and CDR2 from the germline V gene are MNHEY and SVGAGI. CDR3 sequence reads: CASSRQGPARTEAFF. Here the CDR3 DNA reads TGTGCCAGCAGCCGACAGGGACCGGCTCGCACTGAAGCTTTCTTT.

In nucleotides, the CDR3 is TGTGCCAGCAGCCATGGACGACAGGGACTAGCCAAAAACATTCAGTACTTC. This encodes CASSHGRQGLAKNIQYF. V gene TRBV3-1 combines with J gene TRBJ2-4; tentative D call: TRBD1 (7 bases). The germline V gene encodes CDR1 LGHDT and CDR2 YNNKEL (reference sequence). V lost 3 bases to trimming and J lost 0 bases, with 15 bases between them. The CDR3 runs to 17 residues. Complete variable domain (other parts from reference TRBV3-1 and TRBJ2-4): DTAVSQTPKYLVTQMGNDKSIKCEQNLGHDTMYWYKQDSKKFLKIMFSYNNKELIINETVPNRFSPKSPDKAHLNLHINSLELGDSAVYFCASSHGRQGLAKNIQYFGAGTRLSVL.

V usage is TRBV5-1 and J usage is TRBJ2-5; 14 bases are a match to TRBD2. J gave up 4 bases and V 4 bases, and 9 bases lay outside the gene matches. Germline CDR1 and CDR2: SGHRS and YFSETQ. CDR3 size: 17 residues. CDR3 in DNA: TGCGCCAGCAGCCTCGGGACTAGCGGGAGCGGAGGAGAGACCCAGTACTTC. It encodes CASSLGTSGSGGETQYF.

V is TRBV20-1 and J is TRBJ2-7; 10 bases are a match to TRBD2. V shed 6 bases and J 7 bases; nucleotides not matched to a gene: 15. Germline CDR1 is DFQATT and CDR2 is SNEGSKA (reference sequence). The CDR3 has 15 residues. This CDR3 is CSAPRGTSASWEQYF. In nucleotides, the CDR3 is TGCAGTGCCCCTAGAGGGACTAGCGCGTCCTGGGAGCAGTACTTC.

V and J are TRBV11-2 and TRBJ2-1, with 7 nucleotides matching TRBD2. The CDR3 loop spans 15 amino acids. Germline loops: CDR1 SGHAT, CDR2 FQNNGV. Trimming took 3 bases from V and 5 from J; bases not matched to a gene: 7. CDR3 bases: TGTGCCAGCAGCTTTGAGGCGGGAGCCCACAATGAGCAGTTCTTC. Its translation is CASSFEAGAHNEQFF.